A single sample gave rise to the 14 T cell receptor beta chains below, sequenced in a study of blood T cell repertoires in COVID-19. Sequencing used immunoSEQ multiplex PCR; TCRdb keeps in-frame clones, though not all of them. The repertoire holds some 170,000 clones, with around 80% as singletons. Sequenced sample: PBMCs or T cells enriched from blood (not recorded which). These receptors originate from a man aged 50-59 years who had recovered from COVID-19.

The genes are TRBV6-2 or TRBV6-3 and TRBJ2-7; 9 nucleotides align to TRBD1. The V gene end was trimmed by 2 bases and the J gene end by 6 bases; junction bases not matched to a gene: 5. This CDR3 comprises 14 residues. The V gene's germline CDR1 is MNHEY and CDR2 SVGEGT. This CDR3 is CASSYTGQGPEQYF. The CDR3 nucleotides read TGTGCCAGCAGTTACACGGGACAGGGTCCCGAGCAGTACTTC.

The table lists this clone with a few counts. This chain uses TRBV7-9 with TRBJ1-2; perhaps TRBD1 as D (5 bases). V was shortened by 1 base and J by 7 bases, with 16 bases between the two germline ends. Looked up from germline, CDR1 is SEHNR and CDR2 is FQNEAQ (reference sequence). CDR3 size: 15 residues. The CDR3 reads CASSLGPRVGGGYTF. CDR3 nucleotide sequence: TGTGCCAGCAGCTTAGGTCCCCGGGTCGGGGGTGGCTACACCTTC.

The rearrangement joins TRBV5-1 to TRBJ2-2, with TRBD1 matching 10 bases. Germline V gene lookup returns CDR1 SGHRS and CDR2 YFSETQ. The V gene end was trimmed by 6 bases and the J gene end by 0 bases; junction bases not matched to a gene: 8. This CDR3 spans 17 amino acids. The CDR3 sequence is CASTLIGTGANTGELFF. CDR3 in DNA: TGCGCCAGCACCCTGATCGGGACAGGGGCGAACACCGGGGAGCTGTTTTTT.

The rearrangement uses TRBV4-2 and TRBJ1-2; 7 positions agree with TRBD1. V dropped 0 bases and J dropped 4; count of bases not matched to a gene: 5. Germline loops: CDR1 LGHNA, CDR2 YNFKEQ. The CDR3 runs 15 residues. For the CDR3, the DNA is TGTGCCAGCAGCCAAGATCTTCAGGGGGTCTATGGCTACACCTTC. As protein: CASSQDLQGVYGYTF.

V usage is TRBV10-1 and J usage is TRBJ2-1; TRBD2 is a possible D gene (6 bases). CDR1 and CDR2 from the germline V gene are WNHNN and SYGVQD (reference sequence). The CDR3 totals 13 residues. Trimming left V 6 bases short and J 5 bases short, with 11 bases between. CDR3 nucleotides: TGCGCCAGCAGCGGCGGGGCGAACAATGAGCAGTTCTTC. Translating it yields CASSGGANNEQFF.

This clone was detected only a few times. V usage is TRBV5-1 and J usage is TRBJ2-7; the match to TRBD1 covers 8 bases. CDR1 SGHRS and CDR2 YFSETQ come from the germline V gene. CDR3 length: 14 residues. V dropped 4 bases and J dropped 0; count of bases not matched to a gene: 3. The CDR3 region has the DNA TGCGCCAGCAGCAGACAGGGGAACTCCTACGAGCAGTACTTC. Protein: CASSRQGNSYEQYF.

The chain combines TRBV5-1 with TRBJ2-3; D may be TRBD2 (5 bases). The CDR3 contains 15 residues. Germline values: CDR1 SGHRS, CDR2 YFSETQ. Trimming removed 2 bases at V and 3 bases at J, with 13 bases between. CDR3 sequence reads: CASSFGLTGTDTQYF. The CDR3 DNA is TGCGCCAGCAGCTTCGGACTCACGGGGACAGATACGCAGTATTTT. Using reference TRBV5-1 and TRBJ2-3 for the parts outside the CDR3, the full variable domain is KAGVTQTPRYLIKTRGQQVTLSCSPISGHRSVSWYQQTPGQGLQFLFEYFSETQRNKGNFPGRFSGRQFSNSRSEMNVSTLELGDSALYLCASSFGLTGTDTQYFGPGTRLTVL.

The chain uses TRBV6-2 or TRBV6-3 and TRBJ2-1; D might be TRBD2 (5 bases). V lost 7 bases, J lost 5 bases, and 15 bases lay in between. The CDR3 is made up of 14 amino acids. Germline CDR1 MNHEY, CDR2 SVGEGT. The CDR3 protein is CASTPRGINNEQFF. CDR3 bases: TGTGCCAGCACCCCACGGGGTATCAACAATGAGCAGTTCTTC.

The V call is TRBV30, the J call TRBJ1-2, with 10 bases matching TRBD1. Trimming cost V 3 bases and J 4 bases; bases outside gene matches: 11. Germline assignment: CDR1 GTSNPN and CDR2 SVGIG (reference sequence). This CDR3 is built from 16 residues. The CDR3, as DNA: TGTGCCTGGAGGGACACCGGGACAGGGGATGCCTATGGCTACACCTTC. This sequence encodes CAWRDTGTGDAYGYTF.

There are many counts of this clone. The chain is built from TRBV19 and TRBJ1-2, with 7 bases matching TRBD1. The length of the CDR3 is 14 residues. Germline V gives CDR1 LNHDA, CDR2 SQIVND (reference sequence). J gave up 6 bases and V 3 bases, and 7 bases lay outside the gene matches. CDR3 amino acids: CASSILGQVNGYTF. The CDR3 DNA follows: TGTGCCAGTAGTATCTTAGGACAGGTAAATGGCTACACCTTC.

This clone has only one observation. The chain combines TRBV6-2 or TRBV6-3 with TRBJ2-2, with TRBD1 matching over 8 bases. This CDR3 has 15 amino acids. Germline assignment: CDR1 MNHEY and CDR2 SVGEGT. V trimming: 0 bases; J trimming: 4 bases; junction bases outside the gene matches: 1. CDR3 sequence (DNA): TGTGCCAGCAGTTACTCGGGGACAGGCACCGGGGAGCTGTTTTTT. It encodes CASSYSGTGTGELFF.

The V gene is TRBV4-2, the J gene TRBJ2-3; no clear D. Germline-derived CDR1 and CDR2 are LGHNA and YNFKEQ. CDR3 length equals 12 residues. V was pared by 0 bases and J by 5 bases, with 3 bases between. Here the CDR3 DNA reads TGTGCCAGCAGCCAAGATAGAGATACGCAGTATTTT. Encoded protein: CASSQDRDTQYF.

This rearrangement joins TRBV5-6 to TRBJ2-7, with D maybe TRBD2 (5 bases). Germline V gene lookup returns CDR1 SGHDT and CDR2 YYEEEE. The CDR3 is made up of 15 amino acids. Trimming took 0 bases from V and 3 from J, leaving 13 bases between them. The CDR3 DNA sequence: TGTGCCAGCAGCTTGGCCGTCACGGGAAACTACGAGCAGTACTTC. Translation: CASSLAVTGNYEQYF.

The chain is built from TRBV2 and TRBJ2-7; tentatively, D is TRBD2 (5 bases). V gave up 3 bases and J gave up 3 bases, with 6 bases separating them. Germline-derived CDR1 and CDR2 are SNHLY and FYNNEI. This CDR3 is built from 12 residues. The CDR3: CASSEGDYEQYF. The CDR3 DNA is TGTGCCAGCAGTGAGGGAGACTACGAGCAGTACTTC.